This TCR beta chain derives from a study of blood T cell repertoires in COVID-19. At the level of the study: Specimens from acute and convalescent COVID-19 originated in the United States, Italy and Spain. PBMCs, B-cell-depleted T cells, or T cells were the source of the cDNA or gDNA that made up the material.

Original handling: Counts of nucleated cells, estimated from reference gene primer amplification, were obtained. Clones were read by immunoSEQ multiplex PCR, and TCRdb kept only the in-frame ones, dropping some. V and J calls and clone size are given by that table; D and trimming were obtained from the DNA. The data hold around 130,000 clones, with approximately 80% observed a single time. CDR3 length: 16 residues. Trimming took 2 bases from V and 4 from J, leaving 15 bases between them. The germline V gene encodes CDR1 SGHVS and CDR2 FQNEAQ. The J gene is TRBJ2-1, the V gene TRBV7-8, with D possibly being TRBD2 (7 bases). The source of this sequence is a man aged 50-59 years with acute or convalescent COVID-19. Source material: peripheral blood. The chain's CDR3 is CASSLRAGALYNEQFF. CDR3 in DNA: TGTGCCAGCAGCTTAAGGGCGGGGGCGCTATACAATGAGCAGTTCTTC.